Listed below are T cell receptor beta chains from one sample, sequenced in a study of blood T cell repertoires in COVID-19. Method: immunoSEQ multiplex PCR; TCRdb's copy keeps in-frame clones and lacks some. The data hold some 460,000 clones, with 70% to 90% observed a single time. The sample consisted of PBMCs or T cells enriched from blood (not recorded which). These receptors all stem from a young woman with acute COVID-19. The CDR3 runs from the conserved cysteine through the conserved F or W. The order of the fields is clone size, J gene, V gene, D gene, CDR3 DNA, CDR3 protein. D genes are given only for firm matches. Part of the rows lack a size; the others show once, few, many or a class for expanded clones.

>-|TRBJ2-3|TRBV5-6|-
TGTGCCAGCAGCCGGACAGCCACAGATACGCAGTATTTT
CASSRTATDTQYF
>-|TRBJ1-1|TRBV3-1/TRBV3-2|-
TGTGCCAGCAGCCAAGTCTTTACAAACACTGAAGCTTTCTTT
CASSQVFTNTEAFF
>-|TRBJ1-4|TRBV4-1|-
TGCGCCAGCAGCCAAGTGGGGGCGCGTGAAAAACTGTTTTTT
CASSQVGAREKLFF
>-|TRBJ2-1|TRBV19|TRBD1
TGTGCCAGTAGTTTCGGACAGGGCGACAATGAGCAGTTCTTC
CASSFGQGDNEQFF
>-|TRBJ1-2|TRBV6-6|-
TGTGCCAGCAGTTACGAGAACAGGGGCTACACCTTC
CASSYENRGYTF
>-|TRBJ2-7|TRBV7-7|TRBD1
TGTGCCAGCAGCTTATATCAGGGGGATAGCTACGAGCAGTACTTC
CASSLYQGDSYEQYF
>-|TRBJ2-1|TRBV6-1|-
TGTGCCAGCAGTGAAGCCCTTCTAGGGGCCCTCAATGAGCAGTTCTTC
CASSEALLGALNEQFF
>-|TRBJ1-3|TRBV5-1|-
TGCGCCAGCAGCTTGGAGATACAGGGTTCTGGAAACACCATATATTTT
CASSLEIQGSGNTIYF
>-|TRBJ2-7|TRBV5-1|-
TGCGCCAGCAGCTTGGGACGTGGGGGCGGGAGTTTCGACGAGCAGTACTTC
CASSLGRGGGSFDEQYF
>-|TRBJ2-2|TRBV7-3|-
TGTGCCAGCAGCTTAGGAGATAGAAACACCGGGGAGCTGTTTTTT
CASSLGDRNTGELFF
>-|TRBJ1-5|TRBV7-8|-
TGTGCCAGCAGTCCGAGTAGGGGTCAGCCCCAGCATTTT
CASSPSRGQPQHF
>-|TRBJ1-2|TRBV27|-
TGTGCCAGCAGTTTAAACAGGGTAGCCTATGGCTACACCTTC
CASSLNRVAYGYTF
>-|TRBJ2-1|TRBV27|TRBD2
TGTGCCAGCAGTTTGGGACTAGCGAATCGAGGGGAGTTCTTC
CASSLGLANRGEFF
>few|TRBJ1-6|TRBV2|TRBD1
TGTGCCAGCACCCCGGACAGGGGGAGCTCCTATAATTCACCCCTCCACTTT
CASTPDRGSSYNSPLHF
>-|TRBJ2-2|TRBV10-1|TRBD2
TGCGCCAGCAGTGAAACCCTCGGGACTACCACCGGGGAGCTGTTTTTT
CASSETLGTTTGELFF
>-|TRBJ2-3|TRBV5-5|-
TGTGCCAGCAGCTTGGGGGCCACAGATACGCAGTATTTT
CASSLGATDTQYF
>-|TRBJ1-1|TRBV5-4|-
TGTGCCAGCAGCTTGGAGGGGAACTCAGCTGAAGCTTTCTTT
CASSLEGNSAEAFF
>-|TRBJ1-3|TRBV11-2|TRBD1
TGTGCCAGCAGCTTAAACAGGGGGCTAGAATCTGGAAACACCATATATTTT
CASSLNRGLESGNTIYF
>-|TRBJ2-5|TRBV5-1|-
TGCGCCAGCAGCTTGGGCGCCCTTGAGACCCAGTACTTC
CASSLGALETQYF
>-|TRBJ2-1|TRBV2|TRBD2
TGTGCCAGTTTATGGCGGGAGGTGGGTAATGAGCAGTTCTTC
CASLWREVGNEQFF
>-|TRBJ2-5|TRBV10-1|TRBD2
TGCGCCAGCAGCCAGGGACTAGCACGAGAGACCCAGTACTTC
CASSQGLARETQYF
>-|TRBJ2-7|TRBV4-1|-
TGCGCCAGCAGCCAAGAGTGGACAGATGCCTACGAGCAGTACTTC
CASSQEWTDAYEQYF
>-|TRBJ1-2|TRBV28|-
TGTGCCAGCAGTTTTATAGAGGAGAACTATGGCTACACCTTC
CASSFIEENYGYTF
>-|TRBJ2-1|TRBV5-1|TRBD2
TGCGCCAGCAGCCCAGGGACTAGCGGCAACAATGAGCAGTTCTTC
CASSPGTSGNNEQFF
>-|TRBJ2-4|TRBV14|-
TGTGCCAGCAGCCTCACGGGTATGGACATTCAGTACTTC
CASSLTGMDIQYF
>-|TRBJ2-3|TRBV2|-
TGTGCCAGCAGCACGGAGTTAAATACGCAGTATTTT
CASSTELNTQYF
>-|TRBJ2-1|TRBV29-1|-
TGCAGCGGAGCCACAGGGCGGGAGTTCTCCTACAATGAGCAGTTCTTC
CSGATGREFSYNEQFF
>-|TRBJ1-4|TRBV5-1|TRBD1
TGCGCCAGCAGCTCTGGACAGGCCTTAAAGGAGGAAAAACTGTTTTTT
CASSSGQALKEEKLFF
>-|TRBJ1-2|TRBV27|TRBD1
TGTGCCAGCAGTTCCGGACAGGGCAGCTATGGCTACACCTTC
CASSSGQGSYGYTF
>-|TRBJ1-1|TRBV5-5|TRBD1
TGTGCCAGCAGCTTCAAGGCAGGGGGAGAGACTGAAGCTTTCTTT
CASSFKAGGETEAFF
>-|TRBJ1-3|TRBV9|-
TGTGCCAGCAGCCCTCCGGTCGGAAACACCATATATTTT
CASSPPVGNTIYF
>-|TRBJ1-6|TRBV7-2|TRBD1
TGTGCCAGCAGCCTTCCGGGACAGAGGGTTTCACCCCTCCACTTT
CASSLPGQRVSPLHF
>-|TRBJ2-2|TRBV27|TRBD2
TGTGCCAGCAGTACCCCCTCGGCTAGCGGGAACACCGGGGAGCTGTTTTTT
CASSTPSASGNTGELFF
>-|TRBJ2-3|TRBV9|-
TGTGCCAGCAGCGTAGCGGGGGATAGGACAGATACGCAGTATTTT
CASSVAGDRTDTQYF
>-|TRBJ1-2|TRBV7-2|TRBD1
TGTGCCAGCAGCACCCGGGACAGGGGCCCTTCGGGGGGCTACACCTTC
CASSTRDRGPSGGYTF
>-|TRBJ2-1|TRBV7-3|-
TGTGCCAGCAGCTTGTTGACAAATAACAATGAGCAGTTCTTC
CASSLLTNNNEQFF
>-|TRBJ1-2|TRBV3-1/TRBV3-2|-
TGTGCCAGCAGCCAAGCTGACCGGGAAAATGGCTACACCTTC
CASSQADRENGYTF
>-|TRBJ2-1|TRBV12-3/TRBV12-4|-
TGTGCCAGCAGTCCAGAGGACAATGAGCAGTTCTTC
CASSPEDNEQFF
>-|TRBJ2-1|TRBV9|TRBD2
TGTGCCAGCAGCCCCCAGACTAGCTTGAATGAGCAGTTCTTC
CASSPQTSLNEQFF
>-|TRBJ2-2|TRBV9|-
TGTGCCAGCAGCGTAGGCCCAGCGGGTGAATCCGGGGAGCTGTTTTTT
CASSVGPAGESGELFF
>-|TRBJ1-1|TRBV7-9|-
TGTGCCAGCAACCGCGACAGATTCATGAACACTGAAGCTTTCTTT
CASNRDRFMNTEAFF
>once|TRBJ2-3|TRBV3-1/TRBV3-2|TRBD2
TGTGCCAGCAGCCCTTCCGGGACTAGCGGGAGGCGGACAGATACGCAGTATTTT
CASSPSGTSGRRTDTQYF
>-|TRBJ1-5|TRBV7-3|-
TGTGCCAGCAGCTTAGACGACGAGGGTTCAGATATGAGCAATCAGCCCCAGCATTTT
CASSLDDEGSDMSNQPQHF
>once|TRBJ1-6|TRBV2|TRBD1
TGTGCCAGCAGTACAGACAGGGGGATTTCTTCACCCCTCCACTTT
CASSTDRGISSPLHF
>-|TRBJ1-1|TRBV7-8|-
TGTGCCAGCAGCTTAGTCTGGATGGGAGGGGGAAGGAACACTGAAGCTTTCTTT
CASSLVWMGGGRNTEAFF
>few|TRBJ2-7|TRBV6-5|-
TGTGCCAGCAGATACACCGCGGCGGGTCCCTACGAGCAGTACTTC
CASRYTAAGPYEQYF
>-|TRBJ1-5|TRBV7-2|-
TGTGCCAGCAGCTTAGATGGGAGGGGGGGGCAGCCCCAGCATTTT
CASSLDGRGGQPQHF
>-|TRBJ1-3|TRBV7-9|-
TGTGCCAGCAGCTTAGTCAGCTCTGGAAACACCATATATTTT
CASSLVSSGNTIYF
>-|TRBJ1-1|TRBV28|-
TGTGCCAGCAGTCTCCGAACAGGGACCCTATCTAGAGCTTTCTTT
CASSLRTGTLSRAFF
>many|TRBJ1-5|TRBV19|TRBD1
TGTGCCAGTAGTCAGGGGACAGGAGGGAGGCAGCCCCAGCATTTT
CASSQGTGGRQPQHF
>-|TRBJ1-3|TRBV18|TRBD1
TGTGCCAGCTCACCACTAAAACGGCCGGGACAGATTTTCCTTGGGATCTCTGGAAACACCATATATTTT
CASSPLKRPGQIFLGISGNTIYF
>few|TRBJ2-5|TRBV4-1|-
TGCGCCAGCAGCCAAAGGGAGAGACAGGTCCAAACAGGCCAAGAGACCCAGTACTTC
CASSQRERQVQTGQETQYF